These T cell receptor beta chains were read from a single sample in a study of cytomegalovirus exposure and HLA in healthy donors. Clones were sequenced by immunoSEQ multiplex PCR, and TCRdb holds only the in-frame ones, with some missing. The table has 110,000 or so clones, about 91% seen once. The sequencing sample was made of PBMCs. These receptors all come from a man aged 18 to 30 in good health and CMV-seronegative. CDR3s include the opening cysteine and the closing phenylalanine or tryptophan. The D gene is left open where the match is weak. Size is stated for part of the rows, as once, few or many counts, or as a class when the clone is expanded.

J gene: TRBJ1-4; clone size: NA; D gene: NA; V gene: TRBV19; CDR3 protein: CASRRGSLTTNEKLFF; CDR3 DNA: TGTGCCAGTAGGCGGGGTTCCCTGACAACTAATGAAAAACTGTTTTTT
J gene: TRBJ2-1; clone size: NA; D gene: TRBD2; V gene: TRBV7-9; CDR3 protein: CASGSISGIDEQFF; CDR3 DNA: TGTGCCAGCGGTTCGATTAGCGGGATAGATGAGCAGTTCTTC
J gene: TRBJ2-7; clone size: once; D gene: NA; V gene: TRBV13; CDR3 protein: CASSSGGVMYEQYF; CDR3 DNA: TGTGCCAGCAGCTCCGGAGGGGTAATGTACGAGCAGTACTTC
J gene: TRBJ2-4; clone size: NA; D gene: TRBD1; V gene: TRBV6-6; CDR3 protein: CASGTGERNIQYF; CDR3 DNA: TGTGCCAGTGGGACAGGGGAACGGAACATTCAGTACTTC
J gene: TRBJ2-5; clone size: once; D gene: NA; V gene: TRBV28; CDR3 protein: CASTGIGEETQYF; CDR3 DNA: TGTGCCAGCACGGGGATTGGGGAAGAGACCCAGTACTTC
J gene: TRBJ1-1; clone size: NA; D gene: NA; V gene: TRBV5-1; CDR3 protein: CASSLIGENTEAFF; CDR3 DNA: TGCGCCAGCAGCTTGATCGGAGAGAACACTGAAGCTTTCTTT
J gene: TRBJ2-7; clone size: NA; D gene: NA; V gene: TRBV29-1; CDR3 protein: CSVVTGNSYEQYF; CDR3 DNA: TGCAGCGTTGTCACGGGGAACTCCTACGAGCAGTACTTC
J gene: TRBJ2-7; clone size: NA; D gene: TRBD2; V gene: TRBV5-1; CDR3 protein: CASSLVLGTSAYEQYF; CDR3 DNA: TGCGCCAGCAGCTTGGTCTTAGGGACTAGCGCATACGAGCAGTACTTC
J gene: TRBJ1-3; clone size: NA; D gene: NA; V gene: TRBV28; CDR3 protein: CASSLLEGSSGNTIYF; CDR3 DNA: TGTGCCAGCAGTTTGTTAGAGGGTTCCTCTGGAAACACCATATATTTT
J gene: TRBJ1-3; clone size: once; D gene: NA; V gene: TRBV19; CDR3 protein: CASSKREGSGNTIYF; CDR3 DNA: TGTGCCAGTAGCAAACGGGAGGGCTCTGGAAACACCATATATTTT
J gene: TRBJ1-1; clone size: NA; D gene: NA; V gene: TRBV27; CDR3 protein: CASSLLRMNTEAFF; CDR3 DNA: TGTGCCAGCAGTTTACTCAGGATGAACACTGAAGCTTTCTTT
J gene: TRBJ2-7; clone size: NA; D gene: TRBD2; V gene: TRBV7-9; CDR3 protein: CASSLSLAGGSEQYF; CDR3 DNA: TGTGCCAGCAGCTTAAGTCTAGCGGGAGGATCCGAGCAGTACTTC
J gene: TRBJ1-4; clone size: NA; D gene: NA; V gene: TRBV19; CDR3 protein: CASSIPGATNEKLFF; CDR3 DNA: TGTGCCAGTAGTATCCCAGGGGCTACTAATGAAAAACTGTTTTTT
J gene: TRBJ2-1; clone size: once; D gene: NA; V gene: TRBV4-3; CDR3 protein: CASSQGGQGQEQFF; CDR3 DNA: TGCGCCAGCAGCCAAGGGGGCCAGGGTCAGGAGCAGTTCTTC
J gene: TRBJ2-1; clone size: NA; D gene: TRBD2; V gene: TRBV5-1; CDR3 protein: CASSLYTGTSNPYNEQFF; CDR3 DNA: TGCGCCAGCAGCTTGTACACCGGGACTAGCAACCCCTACAATGAGCAGTTCTTC
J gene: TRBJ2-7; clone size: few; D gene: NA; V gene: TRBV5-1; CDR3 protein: CASSPDSYEQYF; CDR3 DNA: TGCGCCAGCAGCCCCGACAGCTACGAGCAGTACTTC
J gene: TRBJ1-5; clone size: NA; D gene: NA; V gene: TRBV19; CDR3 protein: CASENSGISENQPQHF; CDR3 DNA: TGTGCCAGTGAAAATTCAGGGATTTCCGAAAATCAGCCCCAGCATTTT
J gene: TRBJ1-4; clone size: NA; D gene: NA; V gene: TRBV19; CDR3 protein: CASSMPGQAGKLFF; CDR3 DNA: TGTGCCAGTAGTATGCCTGGACAAGCCGGAAAACTGTTTTTT
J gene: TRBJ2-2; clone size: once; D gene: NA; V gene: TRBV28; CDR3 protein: CASSAGVAGTGELFF; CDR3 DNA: TGTGCCAGCAGCGCCGGGGTTGCGGGAACCGGGGAGCTGTTTTTT
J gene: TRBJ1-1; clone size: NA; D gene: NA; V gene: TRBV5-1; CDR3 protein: CASSLHGGTEAFF; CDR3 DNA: TGCGCCAGCAGCTTACATGGAGGCACTGAAGCTTTCTTT
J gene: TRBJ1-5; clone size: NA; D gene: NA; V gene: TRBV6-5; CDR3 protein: CASSWEAGQPQHF; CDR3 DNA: TGTGCCAGCAGTTGGGAGGCTGGCCAGCCCCAGCATTTT
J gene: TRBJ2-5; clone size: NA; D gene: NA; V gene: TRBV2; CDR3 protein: CASSADSYQETQYF; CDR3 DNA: TGTGCCAGCAGTGCAGATTCGTACCAAGAGACCCAGTACTTC
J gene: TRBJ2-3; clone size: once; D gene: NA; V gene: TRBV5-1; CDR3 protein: CASSLAGGATDTQYF; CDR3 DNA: TGCGCCAGCAGCTTGGCGGGGGGCGCGACAGATACGCAGTATTTT
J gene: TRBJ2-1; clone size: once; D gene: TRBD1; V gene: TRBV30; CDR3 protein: CAWTGGFEQFF; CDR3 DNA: TGTGCCTGGACAGGGGGCTTTGAGCAGTTCTTC
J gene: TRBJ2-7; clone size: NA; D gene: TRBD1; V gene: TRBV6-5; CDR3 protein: CASRRTGGYEQYF; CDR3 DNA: TGTGCCAGCAGACGGACAGGGGGCTACGAGCAGTACTTC
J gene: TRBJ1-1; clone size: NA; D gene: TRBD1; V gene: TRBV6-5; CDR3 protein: CASSYSNRGTGEAFF; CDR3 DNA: TGTGCCAGCAGCTACTCGAATCGGGGGACAGGTGAAGCTTTCTTT
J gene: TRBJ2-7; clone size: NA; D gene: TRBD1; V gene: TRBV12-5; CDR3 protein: CASGTGVSYEQYF; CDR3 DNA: TGTGCTAGTGGGACAGGGGTATCCTACGAGCAGTACTTC
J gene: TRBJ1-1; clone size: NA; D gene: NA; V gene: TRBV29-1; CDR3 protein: CSVDPQGSSEAFF; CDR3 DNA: TGCAGCGTTGACCCACAGGGTAGCTCTGAAGCTTTCTTT
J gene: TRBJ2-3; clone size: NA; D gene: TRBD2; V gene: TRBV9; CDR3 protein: CASSPELAGGVDTQYF; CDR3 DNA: TGTGCCAGCAGCCCGGAGCTAGCGGGGGGCGTGGATACGCAGTATTTT
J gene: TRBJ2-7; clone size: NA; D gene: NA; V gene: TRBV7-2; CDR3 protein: CASSLVPEAEQYF; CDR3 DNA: TGTGCCAGCAGCTTAGTCCCAGAGGCCGAGCAGTACTTC
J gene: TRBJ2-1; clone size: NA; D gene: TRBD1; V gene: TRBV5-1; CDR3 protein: CASRTGKVNEQFF; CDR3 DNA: TGCGCCAGTCGGACAGGGAAAGTCAATGAGCAGTTCTTC
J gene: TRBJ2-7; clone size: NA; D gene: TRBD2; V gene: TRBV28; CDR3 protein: CASSQQRESSYEQYF; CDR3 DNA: TGTGCCAGCAGCCAGCAGCGGGAGTCATCCTACGAGCAGTACTTC
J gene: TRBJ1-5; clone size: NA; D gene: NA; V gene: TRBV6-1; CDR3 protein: CASSPDSFNQPQHF; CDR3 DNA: TGTGCCAGCAGTCCGGACAGTTTCAATCAGCCCCAGCATTTT
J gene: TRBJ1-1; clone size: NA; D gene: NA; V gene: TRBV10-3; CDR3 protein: CAISGGANTEAFF; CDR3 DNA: TGTGCCATCAGTGGGGGAGCTAACACTGAAGCTTTCTTT
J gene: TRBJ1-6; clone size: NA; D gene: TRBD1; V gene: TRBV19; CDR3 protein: CASSIGRQGDSPLHF; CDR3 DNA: TGTGCCAGTAGTATCGGACGACAGGGAGATTCACCCCTCCACTTT
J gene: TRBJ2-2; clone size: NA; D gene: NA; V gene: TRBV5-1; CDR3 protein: CASSQSAGPGTGELFF; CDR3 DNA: TGCGCCAGCAGCCAATCGGCAGGGCCCGGCACCGGGGAGCTGTTTTTT
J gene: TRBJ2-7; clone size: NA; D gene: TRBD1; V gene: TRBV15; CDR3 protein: CATRRTGTGGANF; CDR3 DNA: TGTGCCACACGAAGGACCGGGACAGGGGGCGCGAACTTC
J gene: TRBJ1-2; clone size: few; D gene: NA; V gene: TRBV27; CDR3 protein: CASSLSTGYGYTF; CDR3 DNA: TGTGCCAGCAGTCTCTCGACAGGCTATGGCTACACCTTC
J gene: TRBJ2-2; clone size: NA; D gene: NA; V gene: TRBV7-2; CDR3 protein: CASSLGGYTGELFF; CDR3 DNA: TGTGCCAGCAGCTTAGGCGGTTACACCGGGGAGCTGTTTTTT
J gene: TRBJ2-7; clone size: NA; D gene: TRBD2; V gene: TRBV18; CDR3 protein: CASSPSGVGPYEQYF; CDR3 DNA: TGTGCCAGCTCACCTAGCGGGGTCGGGCCCTACGAGCAGTACTTC
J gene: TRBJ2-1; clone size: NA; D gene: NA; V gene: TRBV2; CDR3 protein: CASSEAQAGAYNEQFF; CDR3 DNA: TGTGCCAGCAGTGAAGCACAGGCCGGCGCCTACAATGAGCAGTTCTTC